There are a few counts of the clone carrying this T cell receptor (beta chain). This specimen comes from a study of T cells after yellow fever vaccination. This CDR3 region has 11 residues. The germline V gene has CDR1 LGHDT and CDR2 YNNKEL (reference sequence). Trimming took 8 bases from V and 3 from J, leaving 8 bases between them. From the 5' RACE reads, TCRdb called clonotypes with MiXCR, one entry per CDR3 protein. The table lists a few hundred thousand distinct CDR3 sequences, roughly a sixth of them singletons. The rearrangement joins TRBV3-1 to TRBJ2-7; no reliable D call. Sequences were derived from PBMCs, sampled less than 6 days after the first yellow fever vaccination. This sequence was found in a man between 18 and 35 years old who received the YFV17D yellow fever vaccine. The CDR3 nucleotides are TGTGCCAGCGCGACACACTACGAGCAGTACTTC. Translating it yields CASATHYEQYF.